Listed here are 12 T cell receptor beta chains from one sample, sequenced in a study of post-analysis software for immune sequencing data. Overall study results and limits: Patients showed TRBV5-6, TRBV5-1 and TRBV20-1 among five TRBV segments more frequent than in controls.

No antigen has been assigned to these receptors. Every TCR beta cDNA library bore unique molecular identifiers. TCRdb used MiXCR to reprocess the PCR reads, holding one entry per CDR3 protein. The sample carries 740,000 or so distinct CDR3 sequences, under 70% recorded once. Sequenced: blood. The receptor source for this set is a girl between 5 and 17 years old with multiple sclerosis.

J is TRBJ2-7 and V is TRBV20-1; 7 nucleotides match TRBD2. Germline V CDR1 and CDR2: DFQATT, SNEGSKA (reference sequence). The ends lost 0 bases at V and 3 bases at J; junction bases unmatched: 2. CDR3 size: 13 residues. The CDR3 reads CSARDGGDYEQYF. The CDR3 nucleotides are TGCAGTGCTAGAGATGGGGGGGACTACGAGCAGTACTTC.

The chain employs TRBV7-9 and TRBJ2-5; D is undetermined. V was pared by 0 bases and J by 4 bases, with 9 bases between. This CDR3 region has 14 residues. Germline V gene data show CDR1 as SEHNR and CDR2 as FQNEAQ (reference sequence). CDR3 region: CASSLAASVETQYF. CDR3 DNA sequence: TGTGCCAGCAGCTTAGCGGCGTCAGTAGAGACCCAGTACTTC. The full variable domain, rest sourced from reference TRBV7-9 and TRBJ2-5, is DTGVSQNPRHKITKRGQNVTFRCDPISEHNRLYWYRQTLGQGPEFLTYFQNEAQLEKSRLLSDRFSAERPKGSFSTLEIQRTEQGDSAMYLCASSLAASVETQYFGPGTRLLVL.

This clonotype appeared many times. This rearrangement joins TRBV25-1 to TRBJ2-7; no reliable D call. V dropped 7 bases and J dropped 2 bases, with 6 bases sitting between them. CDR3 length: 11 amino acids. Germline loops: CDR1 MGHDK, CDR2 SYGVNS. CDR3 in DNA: TGTGCCAGCACCGGAGCCTACGAGCAGTACTTC. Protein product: CASTGAYEQYF.

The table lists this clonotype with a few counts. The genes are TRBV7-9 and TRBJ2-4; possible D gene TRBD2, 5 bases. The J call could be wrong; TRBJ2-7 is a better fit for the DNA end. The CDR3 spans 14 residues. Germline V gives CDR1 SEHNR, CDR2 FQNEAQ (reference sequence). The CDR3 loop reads CASSSRDLIYEQYF. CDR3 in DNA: TGTGCCAGCAGCTCCCGGGATCTGATCTACGAGCAGTACTTC.

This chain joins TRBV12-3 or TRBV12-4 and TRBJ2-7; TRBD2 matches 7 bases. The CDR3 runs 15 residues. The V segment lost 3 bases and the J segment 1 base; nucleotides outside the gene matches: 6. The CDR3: CASSFLGGGSYEQYF. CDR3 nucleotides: TGTGCCAGCAGTTTTCTTGGGGGGGGTTCCTACGAGCAGTACTTC.

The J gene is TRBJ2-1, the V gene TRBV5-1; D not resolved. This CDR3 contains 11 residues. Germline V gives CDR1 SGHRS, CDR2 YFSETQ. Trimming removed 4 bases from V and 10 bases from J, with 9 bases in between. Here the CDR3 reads CASSRTQEQFF. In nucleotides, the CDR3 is TGCGCCAGCAGCAGGACCCAAGAGCAGTTCTTC.

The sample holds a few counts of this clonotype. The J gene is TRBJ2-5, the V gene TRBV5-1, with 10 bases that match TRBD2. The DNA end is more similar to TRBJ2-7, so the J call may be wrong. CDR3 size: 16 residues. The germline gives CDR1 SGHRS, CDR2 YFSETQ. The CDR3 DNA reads TGCGCCAGCAGCTTGGCCGGGACTAGCGTTGACTACGAGCAGTACTTC. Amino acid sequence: CASSLAGTSVDYEQYF.

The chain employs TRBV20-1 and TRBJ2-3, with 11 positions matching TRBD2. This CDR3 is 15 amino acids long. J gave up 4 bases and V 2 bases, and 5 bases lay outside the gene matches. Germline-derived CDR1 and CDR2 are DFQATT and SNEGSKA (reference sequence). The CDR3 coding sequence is TGCAGTGCTAGACAGAATAGCGGGGGGGCAGATACGCAGTATTTT. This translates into CSARQNSGGADTQYF.

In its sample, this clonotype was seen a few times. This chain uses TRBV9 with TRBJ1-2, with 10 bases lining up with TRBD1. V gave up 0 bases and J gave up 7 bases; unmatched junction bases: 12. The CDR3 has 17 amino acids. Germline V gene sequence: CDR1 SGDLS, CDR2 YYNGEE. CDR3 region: CASSVGGQGIQSVGYTF. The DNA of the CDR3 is TGTGCCAGCAGCGTAGGGGGACAGGGGATTCAGTCGGTTGGCTACACCTTC.

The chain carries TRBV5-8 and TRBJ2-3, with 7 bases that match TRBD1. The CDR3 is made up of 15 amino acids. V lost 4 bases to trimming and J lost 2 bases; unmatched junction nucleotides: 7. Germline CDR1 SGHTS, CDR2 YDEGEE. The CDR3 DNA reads TGTGCCAGCAGCACACTCGGGACAGCCACAGATACGCAGTATTTT. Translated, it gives CASSTLGTATDTQYF.

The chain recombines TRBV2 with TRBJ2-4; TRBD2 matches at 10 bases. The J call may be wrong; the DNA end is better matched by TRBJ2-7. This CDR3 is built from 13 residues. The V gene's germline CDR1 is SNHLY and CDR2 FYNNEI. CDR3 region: CASAKREGSEQYF. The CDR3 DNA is TGTGCCAGCGCGAAGCGGGAGGGGTCCGAGCAGTACTTC.

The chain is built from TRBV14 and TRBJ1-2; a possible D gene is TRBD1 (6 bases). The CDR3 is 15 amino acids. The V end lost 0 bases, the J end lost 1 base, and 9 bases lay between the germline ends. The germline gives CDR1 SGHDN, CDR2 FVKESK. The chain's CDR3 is CASSQDVGHNYGYTF. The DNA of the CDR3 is TGTGCCAGCAGCCAAGATGTGGGACATAACTATGGCTACACCTTC. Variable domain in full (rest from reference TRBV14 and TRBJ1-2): EAGVTQFPSHSVIEKGQTVTLRCDPISGHDNLYWYRRVMGKEIKFLLHFVKESKQDESGMPNNRFLAERTGGTYSTLKVQPAELEDSGVYFCASSQDVGHNYGYTFGSGTRLTVV.